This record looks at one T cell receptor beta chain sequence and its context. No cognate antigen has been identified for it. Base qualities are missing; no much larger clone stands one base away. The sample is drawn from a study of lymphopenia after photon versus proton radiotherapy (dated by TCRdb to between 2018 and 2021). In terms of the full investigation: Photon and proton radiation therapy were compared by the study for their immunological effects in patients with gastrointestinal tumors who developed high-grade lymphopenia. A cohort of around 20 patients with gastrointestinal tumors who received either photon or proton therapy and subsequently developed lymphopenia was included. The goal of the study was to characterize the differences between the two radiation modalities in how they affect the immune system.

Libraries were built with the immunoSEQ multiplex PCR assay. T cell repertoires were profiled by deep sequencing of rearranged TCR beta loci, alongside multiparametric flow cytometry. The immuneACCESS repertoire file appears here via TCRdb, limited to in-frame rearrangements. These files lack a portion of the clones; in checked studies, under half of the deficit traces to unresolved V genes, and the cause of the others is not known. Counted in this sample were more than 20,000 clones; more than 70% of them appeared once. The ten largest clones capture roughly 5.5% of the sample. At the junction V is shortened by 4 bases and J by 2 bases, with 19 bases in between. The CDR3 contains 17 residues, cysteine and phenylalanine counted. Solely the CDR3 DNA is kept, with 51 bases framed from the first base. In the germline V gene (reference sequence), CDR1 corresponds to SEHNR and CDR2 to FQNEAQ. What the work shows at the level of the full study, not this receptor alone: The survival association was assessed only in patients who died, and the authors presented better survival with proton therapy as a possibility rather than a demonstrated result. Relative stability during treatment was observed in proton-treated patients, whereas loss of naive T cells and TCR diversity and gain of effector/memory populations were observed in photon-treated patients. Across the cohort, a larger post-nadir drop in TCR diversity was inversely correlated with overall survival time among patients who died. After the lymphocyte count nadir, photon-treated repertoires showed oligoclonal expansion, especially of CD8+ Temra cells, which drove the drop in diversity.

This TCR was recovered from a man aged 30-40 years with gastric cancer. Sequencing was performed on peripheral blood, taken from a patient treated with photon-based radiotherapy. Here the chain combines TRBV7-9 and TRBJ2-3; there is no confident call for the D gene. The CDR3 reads CASSSRRLVQDTDTQYF. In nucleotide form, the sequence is TGTGCCAGCAGCTCCCGAAGGTTGGTCCAGGACACAGATACGCAGTATTTT. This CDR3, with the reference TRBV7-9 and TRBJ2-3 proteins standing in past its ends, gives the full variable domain DTGVSQNPRHKITKRGQNVTFRCDPISEHNRLYWYRQTLGQGPEFLTYFQNEAQLEKSRLLSDRFSAERPKGSFSTLEIQRTEQGDSAMYLCASSSRRLVQDTDTQYFGPGTRLTVL.